A selection of T cell receptor beta chains follows, all from one sample in a study of cytomegalovirus exposure and HLA in healthy donors. The method was immunoSEQ multiplex PCR; TCRdb's version includes in-frame clones alone and lacks a portion of them. The repertoire holds over 250,000 clones, with 80% to 90% as singletons. The source material was PBMCs. These receptors originate from a woman aged 18-29 years in good health and CMV-seronegative. CDR3s include the opening cysteine and the closing phenylalanine or tryptophan. A D gene is named only where the DNA matches it firmly. Some rows mark clone size as missing; the rest say once, few, many or name a class of expanded clone.

d_call,clone_size,v_call,cdr3_length,j_call,cdr3_aa,cdr3_nt
NA,NA,TRBV29-1,11,TRBJ2-7,CSGGSSYEQYF,TGCAGCGGCGGCAGCTCCTACGAGCAGTACTTC
TRBD1,NA,TRBV2,14,TRBJ1-1,CASSLGQGNTEAFF,TGTGCCAGCAGCCTCGGACAGGGGAACACTGAAGCTTTCTTT
NA,NA,TRBV6-4,13,TRBJ2-5,CASSDTIWKTQYF,TGTGCCAGCAGTGACACTATCTGGAAGACCCAGTACTTC
NA,NA,TRBV29-1,13,TRBJ2-7,CSVDGQGIDEQYF,TGCAGCGTTGACGGGCAGGGGATAGACGAGCAGTACTTC
NA,few,TRBV4-3,15,TRBJ1-2,CASSQVIATNYGYTF,TGCGCCAGCAGCCAAGTGATCGCGACTAACTATGGCTACACCTTC
TRBD1,NA,TRBV6-5,14,TRBJ1-5,CATDRGYSNQPQHF,TGTGCCACCGACAGGGGCTATAGCAATCAGCCCCAGCATTTT
NA,NA,TRBV29-1,15,TRBJ2-7,CSVGKKGERGYEQYF,TGCAGCGTTGGAAAGAAGGGGGAGAGGGGCTACGAGCAGTACTTC
NA,few,TRBV27,14,TRBJ1-1,CASPVRGGNTEAFF,TGTGCCAGCCCTGTGAGGGGAGGGAACACTGAAGCTTTCTTT
TRBD1,NA,TRBV18,19,TRBJ1-4,CASSPRPDRGLAANEKLFF,TGTGCCAGCTCACCAAGGCCTGACAGGGGGCTCGCAGCTAATGAAAAACTGTTTTTT
TRBD1,once,TRBV18,18,TRBJ2-1,CASSPQGGGLASYNEQFF,TGTGCCAGCTCACCACAAGGGGGCGGTCTCGCCTCCTACAATGAGCAGTTCTTC
TRBD1,NA,TRBV7-9,15,TRBJ2-1,CASSLGRDRENEQFF,TGTGCCAGCAGCTTAGGGCGAGACAGGGAGAATGAGCAGTTCTTC
NA,NA,TRBV5-1,15,TRBJ1-1,CASSLDEGLNTEAFF,TGCGCCAGCAGCTTGGATGAGGGTTTGAACACTGAAGCTTTCTTT
NA,NA,TRBV5-1,12,TRBJ1-1,CASSLAPPKAFF,TGCGCCAGCAGCTTGGCCCCACCTAAAGCTTTCTTT
NA,once,TRBV6-5,16,TRBJ2-6,CASSYVGNSGANVLTF,TGTGCCAGCAGTTACGTGGGCAACTCTGGGGCCAACGTCCTGACTTTC
TRBD1,NA,TRBV11-2,13,TRBJ1-1,CASSVQGDTEAFF,TGTGCCAGCAGCGTGCAGGGGGACACTGAAGCTTTCTTT